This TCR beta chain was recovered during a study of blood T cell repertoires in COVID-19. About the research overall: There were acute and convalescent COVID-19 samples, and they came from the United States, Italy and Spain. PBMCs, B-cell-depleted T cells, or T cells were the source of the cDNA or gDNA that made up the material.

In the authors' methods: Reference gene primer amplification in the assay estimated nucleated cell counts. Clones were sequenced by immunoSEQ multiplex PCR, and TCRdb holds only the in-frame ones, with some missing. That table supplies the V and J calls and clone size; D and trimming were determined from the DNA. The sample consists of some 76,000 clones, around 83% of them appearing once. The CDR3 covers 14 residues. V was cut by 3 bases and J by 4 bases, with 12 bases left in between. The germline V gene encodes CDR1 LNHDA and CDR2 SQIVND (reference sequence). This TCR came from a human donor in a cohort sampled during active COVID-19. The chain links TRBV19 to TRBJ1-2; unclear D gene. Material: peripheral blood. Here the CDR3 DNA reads TGTGCCAGTAGTATCTCCCTAGCAGTCTATGGCTACACCTTC. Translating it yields CASSISLAVYGYTF.